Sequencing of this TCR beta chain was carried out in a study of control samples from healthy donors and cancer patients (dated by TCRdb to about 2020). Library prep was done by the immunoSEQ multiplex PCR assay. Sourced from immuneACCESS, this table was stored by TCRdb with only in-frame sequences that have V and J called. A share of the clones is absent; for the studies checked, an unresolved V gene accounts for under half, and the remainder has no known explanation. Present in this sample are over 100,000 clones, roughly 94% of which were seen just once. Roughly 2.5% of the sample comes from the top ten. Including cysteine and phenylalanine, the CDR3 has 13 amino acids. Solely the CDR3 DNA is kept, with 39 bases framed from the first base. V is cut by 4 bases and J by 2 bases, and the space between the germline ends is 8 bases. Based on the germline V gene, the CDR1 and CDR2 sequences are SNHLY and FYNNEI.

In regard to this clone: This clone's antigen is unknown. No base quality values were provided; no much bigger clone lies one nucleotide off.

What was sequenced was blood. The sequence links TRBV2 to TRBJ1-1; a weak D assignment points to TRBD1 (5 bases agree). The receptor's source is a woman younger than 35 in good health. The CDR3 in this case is CASSGDSNTEAFF. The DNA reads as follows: TGTGCCAGCAGTGGCGACAGCAACACTGAAGCTTTCTTT.